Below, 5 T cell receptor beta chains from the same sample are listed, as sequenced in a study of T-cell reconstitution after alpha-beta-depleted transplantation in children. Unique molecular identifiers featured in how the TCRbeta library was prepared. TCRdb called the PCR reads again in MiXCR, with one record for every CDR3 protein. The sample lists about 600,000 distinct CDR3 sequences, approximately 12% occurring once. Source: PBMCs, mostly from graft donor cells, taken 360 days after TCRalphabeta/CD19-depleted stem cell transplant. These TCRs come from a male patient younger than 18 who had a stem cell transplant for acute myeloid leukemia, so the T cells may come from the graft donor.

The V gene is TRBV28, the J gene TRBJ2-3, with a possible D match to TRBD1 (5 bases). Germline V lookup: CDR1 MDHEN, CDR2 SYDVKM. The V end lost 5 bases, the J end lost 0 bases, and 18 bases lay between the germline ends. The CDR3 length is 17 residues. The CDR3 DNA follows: TGTGCCAGCAGTCCCCATGCCACAGGACCGAGCACAGATACGCAGTATTTT. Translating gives CASSPHATGPSTDTQYF.

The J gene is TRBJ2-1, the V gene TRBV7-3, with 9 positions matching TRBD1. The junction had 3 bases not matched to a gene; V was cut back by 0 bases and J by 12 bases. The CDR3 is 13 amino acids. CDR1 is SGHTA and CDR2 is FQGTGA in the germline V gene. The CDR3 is CASSLTGQGWQFF. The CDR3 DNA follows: TGTGCCAGCAGCTTAACGGGACAGGGATGGCAGTTCTTC. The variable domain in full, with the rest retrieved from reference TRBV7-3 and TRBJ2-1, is GAGVSQTPSNKVTEKGKYVELRCDPISGHTALYWYRQSLGQGPEFLIYFQGTGAADDSGLPNDRFFAVRPEGSVSTLKIQRTERGDSAVYLCASSLTGQGWQFFGPGTRLTVL.

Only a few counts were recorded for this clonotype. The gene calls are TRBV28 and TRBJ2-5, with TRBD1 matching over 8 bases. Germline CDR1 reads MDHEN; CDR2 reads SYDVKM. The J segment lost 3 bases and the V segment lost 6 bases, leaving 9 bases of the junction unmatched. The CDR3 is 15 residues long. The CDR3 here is CASRDRTGNKETQYF. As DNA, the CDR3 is TGTGCCAGCAGGGACCGGACAGGGAATAAAGAGACCCAGTACTTC. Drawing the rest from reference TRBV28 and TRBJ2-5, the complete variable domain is DVKVTQSSRYLVKRTGEKVFLECVQDMDHENMFWYRQDPGLGLRLIYFSYDVKMKEKGDIPEGYSVSREKKERFSLILESASTNQTSMYLCASRDRTGNKETQYFGPGTRLLVL.

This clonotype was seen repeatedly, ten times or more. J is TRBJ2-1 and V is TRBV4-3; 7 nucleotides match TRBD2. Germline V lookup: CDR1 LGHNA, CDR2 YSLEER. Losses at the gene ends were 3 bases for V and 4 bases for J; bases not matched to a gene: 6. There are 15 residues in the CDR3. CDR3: CASSQTGGMYNEQFF. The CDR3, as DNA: TGCGCCAGCAGCCAGACGGGAGGAATGTACAATGAGCAGTTCTTC.

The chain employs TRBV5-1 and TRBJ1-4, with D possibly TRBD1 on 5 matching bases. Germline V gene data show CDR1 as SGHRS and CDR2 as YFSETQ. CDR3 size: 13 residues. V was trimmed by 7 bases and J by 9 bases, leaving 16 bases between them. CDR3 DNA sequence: TGCGCCAGCGGGGCCTTAGTGGGTAAAAAACTGTTTTTT. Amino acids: CASGALVGKKLFF. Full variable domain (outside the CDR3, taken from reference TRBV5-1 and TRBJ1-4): KAGVTQTPRYLIKTRGQQVTLSCSPISGHRSVSWYQQTPGQGLQFLFEYFSETQRNKGNFPGRFSGRQFSNSRSEMNVSTLELGDSALYLCASGALVGKKLFFGSGTQLSVL.